The next 25 T cell receptor beta chains were all read from a single sample in a study of blood T cell repertoires in COVID-19. Repertoires were generated with immunoSEQ multiplex PCR, while TCRdb's copy carries only in-frame clones and drops some. This table has some 240,000 clones, 89% appearing once. Sequenced: peripheral blood. These receptors were obtained from a woman between 40 and 55 years old who had recovered from COVID-19.

The gene calls are TRBV23-1 and TRBJ1-5; 8 positions match TRBD1. TRBV23-1 is noted as an ORF with a role that remains uncertain. The CDR3 extends over 16 amino acids. Trimming took 0 bases from V and 3 from J; bases not matched to a gene: 4. The chain's CDR3 is CASSQSVRGLNQPQHF. For the CDR3, the DNA is TGCGCCAGCAGTCAATCTGTCAGGGGGCTCAATCAGCCCCAGCATTTT.

The rearrangement links TRBV7-8 to TRBJ2-7, with a weak D call TRBD2 (5 bases). Trimming shortened V by 3 bases and J by 5 bases, and 8 bases separated the two germline ends. Germline values: CDR1 SGHVS, CDR2 FQNEAQ. The CDR3 is 12 residues long. CDR3 loop: CASSLTGNEQYV. CDR3 nucleotides: TGTGCCAGCAGCTTGACCGGGAACGAGCAGTACGTC.

The V and J genes are TRBV12-1 and TRBJ1-2; the table assigns TRBD1, which was not confirmed against the DNA. TRBV12-1 is deemed a pseudogene. This CDR3 region has 14 residues. The CDR3 spells CASSFFRYYYGYTF. CDR3 nucleotide sequence: TGTGCCAGCAGCTTTTTCAGGTATTACTATGGCTACACCTTC.

This chain links TRBV3-1 (or the pseudogene TRBV3-2) with TRBJ2-7, with 13 bases lining up with TRBD2. Germline lookup yields CDR1 LGHDT and CDR2 YNNKEL (reference sequence). The junction had 4 bases not matched to a gene; V was cut back by 3 bases and J by 5 bases. There are 15 residues in the CDR3. The DNA for the CDR3 is TGTGCCAGCAGCCAGGGGACTAGCGGGAATCACGAGCAGTACGTC. Its translation is CASSQGTSGNHEQYV.

The rearrangement joins TRBV5-5 to TRBJ2-1; no definite D call. CDR1 is SGHKS and CDR2 is YYEKEE in the germline V gene (reference sequence). Trimming removed 4 bases at V and 0 bases at J, with 14 bases between. The CDR3 consists of 16 residues. In DNA form, the CDR3 reads TGTGCCAGCAGCCCGCCTTCCTCTATCTCCTACAATGAGCAGTTCTTC. Protein product: CASSPPSSISYNEQFF.

This clone has just one count. The chain employs TRBV19 and TRBJ1-2, with unresolved D. The germline gives CDR1 LNHDA, CDR2 SQIVND (reference sequence). V gave up 5 bases and J gave up 7 bases, with 8 bases separating them. CDR3 length: 11 amino acids. CDR3 in amino acids: CASSRGGGYTF. CDR3 bases: TGTGCCAGTAGTCGTGGAGGTGGCTACACCTTC.

The chain carries TRBV12-1 and TRBJ2-6; the DNA was not used to check the table's D call, TRBD1. TRBV12-1 is a pseudogene. The CDR3 is 22 residues long. CDR3 sequence: CASSFRGRSTGQGFPGANVLTF. DNA of the CDR3: TGTGCCAGCAGCTTTAGGGGTAGATCGACAGGACAGGGGTTTCCTGGGGCCAACGTCCTGACTTTC.

This clone was seen a handful of times. Other DNA sequences of this sample code for an identical CDR3. This chain joins TRBV5-6 and TRBJ1-4; the match to TRBD1 covers 9 bases. Germline V lookup: CDR1 SGHDT, CDR2 YYEEEE. This CDR3 spans 16 amino acids. Trimming cost V 0 bases and J 7 bases; bases outside gene matches: 7. DNA of the CDR3: TGTGCCAGCAGCTTGGGCAACAGGGGGCAAGGTGAAAAACTGTTTTTT. Translation gives CASSLGNRGQGEKLFF.

This chain links TRBV4-2 with TRBJ1-1; D is ambiguous. CDR3 length equals 13 residues. CDR1 and CDR2 from the germline V gene are LGHNA and YNFKEQ. The ends were cut back, 4 bases at V and 8 bases at J, with 14 bases in the middle. The CDR3 here is CASSPASGLEAFF. As DNA, the CDR3 is TGTGCCAGCAGCCCTGCATCGGGTTTAGAAGCTTTCTTT.

The chain has TRBV21-1 and TRBJ2-7; TRBD2 is the table's D call and was not checked against the DNA. TRBV21-1 is noted as a pseudogene. The CDR3 spans 15 residues. The CDR3 DNA follows: TGTGCCAGCAGCAAGCTAGCGGGAACCTACTACGAGCAGTACGTC. Its protein is CASSKLAGTYYEQYV.

The chain combines TRBV3-1 (or the pseudogene TRBV3-2) with TRBJ1-3; no firm D call. V lost 1 base and J 4 bases, leaving 5 bases between the germline ends. The CDR3 length is 13 residues. CDR1 is LGHDT, CDR2 YNNKEL, per germline (reference sequence). The CDR3 is CASSQASGNTIYF. The CDR3 nucleotides are TGTGCCAGCAGCCAAGCTTCGGGAAACACCATATATTTT.

This chain joins TRBV5-4 and TRBJ2-7, with 9 bases fitting TRBD2. In germline, CDR1 is SGHNT, CDR2 YYREEE (reference sequence). Losses at the gene ends were 1 base for V and 3 bases for J; bases not matched to a gene: 5. The CDR3 totals 15 residues. The CDR3 coding sequence is TGTGCCAGCAGCTTGCTGGGCGGGGGGGGCTACGAGCAGTACTTC. It translates to CASSLLGGGGYEQYF.

J is TRBJ2-2 and V is TRBV28; 11 nucleotides match TRBD2. CDR3 length equals 16 residues. CDR1 is MDHEN, CDR2 SYDVKM, per germline. J gave up 0 bases and V 10 bases, and 7 bases lay outside the gene matches. The CDR3: CATATTSGTNTGELFF. The CDR3 bases are TGTGCCACCGCTACGACTAGCGGGACGAACACCGGGGAGCTGTTTTTT.

The CDR3 spells CASSQGVAGGKFF. CDR3 DNA: TGTGCCAGCAGCCAAGGCGTAGCGGGAGGGAAGTTCTTC. This chain connects TRBV14 to TRBJ2-1; 11 bases map to TRBD2. Germline V gene sequence: CDR1 SGHDN, CDR2 FVKESK. The CDR3 consists of 13 residues. V shed 1 base, J shed 14 bases, and the junction held 4 bases outside the gene matches. Using reference TRBV14 and TRBJ2-1 for the parts outside the CDR3, the full variable domain is EAGVTQFPSHSVIEKGQTVTLRCDPISGHDNLYWYRRVMGKEIKFLLHFVKESKQDESGMPNNRFLAERTGGTYSTLKVQPAELEDSGVYFCASSQGVAGGKFFGPGTRLTVL.

The chain couples TRBV29-1 to TRBJ2-7; 7 bases are shared with TRBD2. In germline, CDR1 is SQVTM, CDR2 ANQGSEA. The CDR3 has 15 amino acids. The V and J ends lost 0 bases and 2 bases, in that order; junction bases with no gene match: 7. The CDR3 nucleotides are TGCAGCGTTGAAGATGGGGAGGGTGGGACCTACGAGCAGTACTTC. Encoded protein: CSVEDGEGGTYEQYF.

This clone was seen a few times. The chain carries TRBV4-3 and TRBJ2-1; D may be TRBD2 (5 bases). The CDR3 has 15 residues. The germline CDR1 and CDR2 sequences are LGHNA and YSLEER. V gave up 1 base and J gave up 2 bases, with 9 bases separating them. In DNA, the CDR3 is TGCGCCAGCAGCCAAGGACGGGAAGCCTACAATGAGCAGTTCTTC. Encoded protein: CASSQGREAYNEQFF.

V gene TRBV7-2 combines with J gene TRBJ2-3; D is perhaps TRBD2 (6 bases). This CDR3 has 15 amino acids. The V end lost 5 bases, the J end lost 0 bases, and 12 bases lay between the germline ends. In germline, CDR1 is SGHTA, CDR2 FQGNSA. The CDR3 spells CASSLTGTSTDTQYF. In DNA form, the CDR3 reads TGTGCCAGCAGCCTGACCGGGACTAGCACAGATACGCAGTATTTT. Drawing the rest from reference TRBV7-2 and TRBJ2-3, the complete variable domain is GAGVSQSPSNKVTEKGKDVELRCDPISGHTALYWYRQSLGQGLEFLIYFQGNSAPDKSGLPSDRFSAERTGGSVSTLTIQRTQQEDSAVYLCASSLTGTSTDTQYFGPGTRLTVL.

Comment on this clone: Different DNA sequences within this sample yield the same CDR3. J is TRBJ2-3 and V is TRBV20-1; the D is unclear. In germline, CDR1 is DFQATT, CDR2 SNEGSKA (reference sequence). Trimming left V 3 bases short and J 3 bases short, with 4 bases between. There are 11 residues in the CDR3. The CDR3 region is CSARLTDTQYF. The CDR3 nucleotides are TGCAGTGCTAGGTTAACAGATACGCAGTATTTT.

The V gene is TRBV28, the J gene TRBJ1-6, with D maybe TRBD1 (5 bases). The CDR3 contains 13 residues. The germline V gene has CDR1 MDHEN and CDR2 SYDVKM. Deletions cut 7 bases from V and 7 bases from J, with 11 bases between. CDR3 sequence (DNA): TGTGCCAGCATGGCTGGGGCCAATTCACCCCTCCACTTT. Its protein product is CASMAGANSPLHF.

This chain's CDR3 is CAWSKRANEKLFF. CDR3 bases: TGTGCCTGGAGCAAGCGGGCTAATGAAAAACTGTTTTTT. The chain has TRBV30 and TRBJ1-4; D remains ambiguous. The germline V gene encodes CDR1 GTSNPN and CDR2 SVGIG (reference sequence). The CDR3 covers 13 residues. V was clipped by 3 bases and J by 3 bases, with 8 bases between them.

The chain recombines TRBV5-5 with TRBJ2-4; D is ambiguous. Germline values: CDR1 SGHKS, CDR2 YYEKEE (reference sequence). Trimming left V 0 bases short and J 0 bases short, with 10 bases between. The CDR3 length is 16 residues. This CDR3 is CASSLALGLAKNIQYF. The CDR3 nucleotides read TGTGCCAGCAGCTTGGCCCTGGGCTTAGCCAAAAACATTCAGTACTTC.

The genes are TRBV3-1 (or the pseudogene TRBV3-2) and TRBJ1-2; D remains ambiguous. The CDR3 is 15 amino acids. V gave up 1 base and J gave up 4 bases, with 13 bases separating them. Germline V gene data show CDR1 as LGHDT and CDR2 as YNNKEL (reference sequence). CDR3 sequence: CASSQAPGFGYGYTF. Here the CDR3 DNA reads TGTGCCAGCAGCCAAGCGCCGGGTTTTGGCTATGGCTACACCTTC.

In DNA, the CDR3 is TGTGCCAGCAGCCAGACAGACACCGGGGAGCTGTTTTTT. This encodes CASSQTDTGELFF. V and J are TRBV3-1 (or the pseudogene TRBV3-2) and TRBJ2-2, with D perhaps matching TRBD1 (5 bases). The CDR3 has 13 amino acids. Looked up from germline, CDR1 is LGHDT and CDR2 is YNNKEL (reference sequence). V was trimmed by 3 bases and J by 3 bases, leaving 5 bases between them.

The CDR3 region has the DNA TGTGCCAGCAGTTACACATACCACAAGAACACTGAAGCTTTCTTT. Amino acid sequence: CASSYTYHKNTEAFF. V usage is TRBV6-2 or TRBV6-3 and J usage is TRBJ1-1; D unclear. Looked up from germline, CDR1 is MNHEY and CDR2 is SVGEGT. This CDR3 region has 15 residues. With 2 bases removed from V and 1 base from J, the gap between germline ends came to 11 bases.

The gene calls are TRBV20-1 and TRBJ2-5; D is unclear. With 6 bases removed from V and 5 bases from J, the gap between germline ends came to 10 bases. The CDR3 spans 11 residues. Germline V gene sequence: CDR1 DFQATT, CDR2 SNEGSKA (reference sequence). The CDR3 DNA follows: TGCAGTGCCAGGAACCGGGAGACCCAGTACTTC. Its translation is CSARNRETQYF.